These 9 T cell receptor beta chains share one sample of origin, sequenced in a study of blood T cell repertoires in COVID-19. Produced via immunoSEQ multiplex PCR; TCRdb's table is partial and in-frame only. The table has about 410,000 clones, 86% seen once; the top ten hold approximately 1.5%. Input material: peripheral blood. These receptors were taken from a woman aged 25-40 years with active or convalescent COVID-19.

This clone was picked up a small number of times. The V gene is TRBV3-1 (or the pseudogene TRBV3-2), the J gene TRBJ2-1; D remains ambiguous. V was pared by 5 bases and J by 12 bases, with 14 bases between. The CDR3 has 12 amino acids. Germline V gene lookup returns CDR1 LGHDT and CDR2 YNNKEL (reference sequence). CDR3 nucleotides: TGTGCCAGCAGCTCCTACAGCTTGGGGCAGTTCTTC. Translated, it gives CASSSYSLGQFF.

The chain employs TRBV2 and TRBJ1-6; no clear D. V was cut by 0 bases and J by 2 bases, with 11 bases left in between. This CDR3 has 17 residues. CDR1 SNHLY and CDR2 FYNNEI come from the germline V gene. The DNA for the CDR3 is TGTGCCAGCAGTGAAGCCTCGGCACTAACCTATAATTCACCCCTCCACTTT. It codes for CASSEASALTYNSPLHF.

The rearrangement joins TRBV6-5 to TRBJ2-3; 7 bases agree with TRBD1. The trim removed 7 bases at V and 4 bases at J, leaving 5 bases unmatched. The CDR3 runs 13 residues. The germline CDR1 and CDR2 sequences are MNHEY and SVGAGI. The CDR3 here is CASNLQGADTQYF. CDR3 sequence (DNA): TGTGCCAGCAACCTCCAGGGGGCAGATACGCAGTATTTT.

The J gene is TRBJ1-2, the V gene TRBV3-1 (or the pseudogene TRBV3-2); 7 positions agree with TRBD1. CDR1 is LGHDT and CDR2 is YNNKEL in the germline V gene (reference sequence). The CDR3 contains 13 residues. J was trimmed by 7 bases and V by 4 bases; bases with no gene match: 6. In DNA, the CDR3 is TGTGCCAGCAGCCCGACAGGGAACGGTGGCTACACCTTC. This codes for CASSPTGNGGYTF.

J is TRBJ2-1 and V is TRBV7-9; tentatively, D is TRBD2 (5 bases). Germline V gene lookup returns CDR1 SEHNR and CDR2 FQNEAQ (reference sequence). The CDR3 length is 15 residues. V lost 5 bases and J lost 0, with 11 bases in between. The CDR3 loop reads CASSMSGSSYNEQFF. The CDR3 DNA follows: TGTGCCAGCAGCATGTCGGGGAGCTCCTACAATGAGCAGTTCTTC.

This rearrangement joins TRBV19 to TRBJ2-6; D possibly corresponds to TRBD1 (6 bases). V was shortened by 6 bases and J by 2 bases, with 11 bases between the two germline ends. Germline-derived CDR1 and CDR2 are LNHDA and SQIVND (reference sequence). The length of the CDR3 is 15 residues. CDR3: CASRIQGAGANVLTF. CDR3 DNA sequence: TGTGCCAGTAGGATACAGGGTGCTGGGGCCAACGTCCTGACTTTC.

The sample holds a few counts of this clone. The V gene is TRBV5-6, the J gene TRBJ1-1; no firm D call. The CDR3 length is 13 residues. Trimming left V 0 bases short and J 4 bases short, with 7 bases between. Germline V gene lookup returns CDR1 SGHDT and CDR2 YYEEEE. This CDR3 reads CASSLGGPTEAFF. CDR3 nucleotides: TGTGCCAGCAGCTTGGGAGGGCCCACTGAAGCTTTCTTT.

The chain combines TRBV6-6 with TRBJ2-7; TRBD2 matches at 9 bases. The V gene end was trimmed by 4 bases and the J gene end by 3 bases; junction bases not matched to a gene: 7. Germline CDR1 and CDR2: MNHNY and SVGAGI (reference sequence). The CDR3 runs 15 residues. Here the CDR3 reads CASSSGTSSIYEQYF. The CDR3 coding sequence is TGTGCCAGCAGTTCCGGGACTAGCTCTATCTACGAGCAGTACTTC.

V usage is TRBV27 and J usage is TRBJ2-7; possible D gene TRBD1, 6 bases. Germline CDR1 is MNHEY and CDR2 is SMNVEV (reference sequence). Trimming removed 6 bases from V and 2 bases from J, with 14 bases in between. The CDR3 is 14 amino acids. CDR3 DNA: TGTGCCAGCAGGTCCAGGGGAGAAACCTACGAGCAGTACTTC. It is translated as CASRSRGETYEQYF.